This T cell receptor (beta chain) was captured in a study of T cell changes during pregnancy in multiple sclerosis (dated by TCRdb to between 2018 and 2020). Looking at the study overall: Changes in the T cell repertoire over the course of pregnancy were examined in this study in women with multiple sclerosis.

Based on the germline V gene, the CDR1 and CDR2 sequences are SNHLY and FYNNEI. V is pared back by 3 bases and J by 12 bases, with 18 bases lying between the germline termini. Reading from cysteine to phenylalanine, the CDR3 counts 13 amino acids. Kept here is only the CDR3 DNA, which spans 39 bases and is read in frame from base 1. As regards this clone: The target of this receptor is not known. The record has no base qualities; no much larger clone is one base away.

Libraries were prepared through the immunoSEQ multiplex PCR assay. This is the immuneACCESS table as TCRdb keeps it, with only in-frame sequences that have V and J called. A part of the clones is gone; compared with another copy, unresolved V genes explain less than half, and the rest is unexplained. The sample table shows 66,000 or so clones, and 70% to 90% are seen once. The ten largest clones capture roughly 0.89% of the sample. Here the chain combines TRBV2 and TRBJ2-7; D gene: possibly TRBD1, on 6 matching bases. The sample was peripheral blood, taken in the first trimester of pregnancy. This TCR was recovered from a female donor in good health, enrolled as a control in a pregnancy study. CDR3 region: CASSETQGTQGYF. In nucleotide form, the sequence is TGTGCCAGCAGTGAGACTCAGGGGACCCAGGGGTACTTC.